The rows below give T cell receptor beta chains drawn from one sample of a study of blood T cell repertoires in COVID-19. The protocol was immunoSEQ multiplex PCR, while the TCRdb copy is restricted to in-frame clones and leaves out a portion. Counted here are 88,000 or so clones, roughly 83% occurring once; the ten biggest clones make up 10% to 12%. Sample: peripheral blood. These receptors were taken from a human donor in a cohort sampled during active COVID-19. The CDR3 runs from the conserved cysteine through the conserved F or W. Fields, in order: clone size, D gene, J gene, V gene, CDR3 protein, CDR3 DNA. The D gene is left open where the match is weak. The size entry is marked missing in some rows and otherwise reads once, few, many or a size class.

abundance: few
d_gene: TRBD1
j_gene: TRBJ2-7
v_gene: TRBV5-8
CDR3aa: CASSYRTGGHYEQYF
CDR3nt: TGTGCCAGCAGCTACCGGACAGGGGGTCACTACGAGCAGTACTTC

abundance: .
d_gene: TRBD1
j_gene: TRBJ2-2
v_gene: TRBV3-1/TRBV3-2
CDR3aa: CASSQSGRQGNTGELFF
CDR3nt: TGTGCCAGCAGCCAATCAGGGAGACAGGGGAACACCGGGGAGCTGTTTTTT

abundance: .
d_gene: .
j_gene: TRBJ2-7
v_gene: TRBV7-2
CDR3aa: CASSLAGFGAYEQYF
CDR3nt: TGTGCCAGCAGCTTAGCAGGGTTTGGGGCTTACGAGCAGTACTTC

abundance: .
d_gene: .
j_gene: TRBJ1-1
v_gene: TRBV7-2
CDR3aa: CASSSPTQGNTEAFF
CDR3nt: TGTGCCAGCAGCTCCCCCACGCAGGGGAACACTGAAGCTTTCTTT

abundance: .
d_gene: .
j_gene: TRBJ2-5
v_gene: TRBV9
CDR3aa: CASSPGTEGTQYF
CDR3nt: TGTGCCAGCAGCCCCGGGACGGAGGGGACCCAGTACTTC

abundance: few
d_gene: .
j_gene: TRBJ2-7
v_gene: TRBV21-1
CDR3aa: CASSKETRENEQYF
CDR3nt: TGTGCCAGCAGCAAAGAAACTCGGGAAAACGAGCAGTACTTC

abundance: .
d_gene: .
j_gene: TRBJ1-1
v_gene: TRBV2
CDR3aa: CASSPGWNTEAFF
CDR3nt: TGTGCCAGCAGCCCCGGTTGGAACACTGAAGCTTTCTTT

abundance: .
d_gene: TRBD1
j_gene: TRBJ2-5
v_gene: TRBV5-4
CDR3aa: CASSGTTGGETQYF
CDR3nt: TGTGCCAGCAGCGGGACGACAGGGGGAGAGACCCAGTACTTC

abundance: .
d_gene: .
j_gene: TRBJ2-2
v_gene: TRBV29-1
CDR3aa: CSVDGANTGELFF
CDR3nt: TGCAGCGTTGACGGGGCGAACACCGGGGAGCTGTTTTTT

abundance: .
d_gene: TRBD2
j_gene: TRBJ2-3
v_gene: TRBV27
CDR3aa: CASSLLAGAGFRVDTQYF
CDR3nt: TGTGCCAGCAGTTTACTAGCGGGGGCGGGGTTCAGGGTGGATACGCAGTATTTT

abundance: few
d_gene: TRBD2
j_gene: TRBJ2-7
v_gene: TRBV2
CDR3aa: CASRGLAGHYEQYF
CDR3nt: TGTGCCAGCAGGGGACTAGCGGGCCACTACGAGCAGTACTTC

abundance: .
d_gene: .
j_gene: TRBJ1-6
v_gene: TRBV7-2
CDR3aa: CASSLASGETPLHF
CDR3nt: TGTGCCAGCAGCTTAGCGTCAGGCGAGACCCCCCTCCACTTT

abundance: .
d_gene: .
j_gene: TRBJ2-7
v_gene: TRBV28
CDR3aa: CASREGILYEQYF
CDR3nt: TGTGCCAGCAGGGAGGGGATCCTCTACGAGCAGTACTTC

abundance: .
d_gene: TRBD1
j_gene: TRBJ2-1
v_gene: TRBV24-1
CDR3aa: CATSDSARGQGFNEQFF
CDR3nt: TGTGCCACCAGTGACTCCGCTCGGGGACAGGGATTTAATGAGCAGTTCTTC

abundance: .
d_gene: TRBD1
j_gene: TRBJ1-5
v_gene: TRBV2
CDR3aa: CASNPTGSNQPQHF
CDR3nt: TGTGCCAGCAACCCGACAGGGAGCAATCAGCCCCAGCATTTT

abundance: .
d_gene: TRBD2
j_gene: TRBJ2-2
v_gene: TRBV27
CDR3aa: CASSRSGSNTGELFF
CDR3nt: TGTGCCAGCAGTCGTAGCGGGAGTAACACCGGGGAGCTGTTTTTT

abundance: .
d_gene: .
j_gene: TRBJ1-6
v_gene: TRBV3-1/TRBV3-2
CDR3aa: CASSQDQGPNSPLHF
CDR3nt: TGTGCCAGCAGCCAAGATCAGGGCCCCAATTCACCCCTCCACTTT

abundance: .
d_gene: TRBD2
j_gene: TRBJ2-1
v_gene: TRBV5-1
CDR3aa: CASSLAWAGGHNEQFF
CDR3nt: TGCGCCAGCAGCTTGGCTTGGGCGGGAGGGCACAATGAGCAGTTCTTC

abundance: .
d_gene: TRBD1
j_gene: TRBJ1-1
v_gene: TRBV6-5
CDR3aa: CASSRQTGGSEAFF
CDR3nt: TGTGCCAGCAGTAGACAGACAGGGGGATCTGAAGCTTTCTTT

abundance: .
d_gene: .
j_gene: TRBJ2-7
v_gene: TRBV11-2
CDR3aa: CASSSWATGVDTEQYF
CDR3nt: TGTGCCAGCAGCTCCTGGGCTACAGGTGTAGACACCGAGCAGTACTTC

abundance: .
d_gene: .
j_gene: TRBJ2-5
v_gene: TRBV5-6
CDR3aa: CASSLVAGVVGETQYF
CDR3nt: TGTGCCAGCAGCTTGGTGGCAGGGGTAGTCGGAGAGACCCAGTACTTC

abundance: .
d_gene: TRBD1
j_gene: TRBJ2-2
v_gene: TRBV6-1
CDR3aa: CASSARQGVGTGELFF
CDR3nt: TGTGCCAGCAGTGCTCGACAGGGAGTAGGAACCGGGGAGCTGTTTTTT